This note documents a single TCR beta chain sequence. No antigen is known for it. This entry comes from a study of T cells expressing NK-cell markers (dated by TCRdb to 2018 to 2021). Background on the whole study: Seven to nine donors provided sorted CD3+CD56+NKG2C+, CD3+CD56+NKG2C- and CD3+CD56-NKG2C+ T-cell subsets, whose TCR beta-chain repertoires were profiled. Among the eight sequenced donors, only one was HCMV-seronegative, while the other seven were HCMV-seropositive. The eight sequenced donors were randomly selected healthy volunteers, three men and five women. Libraries were sequenced as 2 x 150 bp reads on Illumina HiSeq 2000/2500, MiSeq or NextSeq.

To determine HCMV serostatus, a commercial ELISA kit was used to detect HCMV-specific IgG in serum. Peripheral blood mononuclear cells were isolated from blood by Ficoll density gradient centrifugation. Summary of the overall study and its limitations: It remained unclear whether the expanded NKG2C-expressing T cell clones were specific for HCMV antigens. Those dominant clonotypes were again the most abundant among CD3+CD56-NKG2C+ cells in a handful of donors, at about 28.3-60.1%. In 5 to 7 donors, the dominant CD3+CD56+NKG2C+ clonotypes ranked among the top 10 CD8+ clonotypes, making up roughly 1.0-7.0% of CD8+ T cells.

Including the terminal cysteine and phenylalanine, the CDR3 comprises 14 residues. The record lacks a DNA sequence. Taken from the germline V gene, the CDR1 and CDR2 loops are MDHEN and SYDVKM. Sequencing was carried out with an Illumina HiSeq 2000. 5'RACE template switching, by which a universal primer site and unique molecular identifiers were added, was used to make TCR beta cDNA libraries. cDNA synthesis was primed from the TCR beta constant segment and was followed by two successive PCR amplification steps. Per the original workflow: MIGEC was used to demultiplex reads and group the reads by UMI, and MiTCR was used to assemble and quantify clonotypes. To exclude erroneous sequences, any TCR cDNA sequence not supported by at least two reads was discarded. The tcR package was used for downstream repertoire analysis, with clonotypes matched between fractions based on CDR3 nucleotide sequence plus V segment. VDJmatch was used to annotate antigen specificity against VDJdb, with one amino acid substitution in CDR3 allowed. Following TCRdb reprocessing, every CDR3 protein sequence forms one entry, and DNA is not provided. Clone size and V and J calls follow TCRdb, not the original study. The table of this sample itemizes roughly 430,000 distinct CDR3 sequences. Roughly 7.2% of the sample is in the top ten clones.

The rearrangement joined TRBV28 to TRBJ2-1; with no DNA, the TCRdb D assignment of TRBD2 cannot be verified. The TCR was taken from a woman between 18 and 70 years old in good health. Sequenced input: blood T cells: a sorted CD56 or NKG2C T cell subset, CD4+ or CD8+ T cells, or bulk PBMC T cells (not recorded which). The CDR3 amino acid sequence is: CASSSLAAYNEQFF.